This T cell receptor (beta chain) was obtained from a study of blood T cell repertoires in COVID-19. In the study overall: COVID-19 samples, acute and convalescent, were from the United States, Italy and Spain. Sources were T cells, B-cell-depleted T cells, or PBMCs; the material itself was cDNA or gDNA.

This clone has only a few counts. This CDR3 region has 13 residues. Germline V gene data show CDR1 as MNHEY and CDR2 as SVGAGI. V lost 7 bases, J lost 6 bases, and 13 bases lay in between. Source study methods: Amplifying reference gene primers gave estimates of nucleated cell counts. Profiled with immunoSEQ multiplex PCR; TCRdb holds only in-frame clones, not every one. The V and J calls and clone size were taken over from that table, and D and trimming were inferred from the DNA. The sample consists of 80,000 to 95,000 clones, roughly 84% of them appearing once. The sequenced sample consisted of peripheral blood. This TCR was recovered from a woman older than 75 in a cohort sampled during active or convalescent COVID-19. V is TRBV6-5 and J is TRBJ2-1; D might be TRBD2 (5 bases). The CDR3 here is CASNRGLSNEQFF. The CDR3 coding sequence is TGTGCCAGCAACCGAGGACTTTCCAATGAGCAGTTCTTC.